These 29 T cell receptor beta chains share one sample of origin, sequenced in a study of blood T cells in healthy people across ages. Together with a sample-barcoded 5' primer, a J-beta primer mix was included in a second PCR lasting roughly 6 to 12 cycles. TCRdb processed the 5' RACE reads anew with MiXCR; each CDR3 protein has one entry. The repertoire holds about 1.5 million distinct CDR3 sequences, with about 40% as singletons. The source material was blood. These receptors were collected from a woman under 30 in good health.

This clonotype has more than one count but fewer than ten. This rearrangement joins TRBV4-1 to TRBJ1-1; 7 bases line up with TRBD1. Trimming took 1 base from V and 11 from J; bases not matched to a gene: 7. The CDR3 totals 13 residues. Germline V gene sequence: CDR1 MGHRA, CDR2 YSYEKL. The CDR3, as DNA: TGCGCCAGCAGCCAAGCAGCAGGGGGGTTCGCTTTCTTT. Translation: CASSQAAGGFAFF.

The chain employs TRBV6-5 and TRBJ1-1; no clear D. This CDR3 has 14 residues. Deletions cut 4 bases from V and 5 bases from J, with 14 bases between. Germline V lookup: CDR1 MNHEY, CDR2 SVGAGI. The CDR3 is CASSSTSSQTEAFF. The CDR3 coding sequence is TGTGCCAGCAGTTCGACATCTTCCCAAACTGAAGCTTTCTTT.

The genes are TRBV20-1 and TRBJ1-6, with D possibly being TRBD1 (6 bases). V lost 4 bases and J 10 bases, leaving 14 bases between the germline ends. The CDR3 contains 13 residues. CDR1 and CDR2 (germline): DFQATT, SNEGSKA (reference sequence). The CDR3 region is CSAKNRESSPLHF. CDR3 DNA sequence: TGCAGTGCTAAAAACAGGGAGAGCTCACCCCTCCACTTT.

Remarks on this clonotype: A read error is possible here, since a much larger clone lies one base away. This chain connects TRBV27 to TRBJ2-6; possibly TRBD2 for D (5 bases). CDR1 and CDR2 from the germline V gene are MNHEY and SMNVEV (reference sequence). CDR3 length: 15 residues. CDR3 nucleotide sequence: TGTGCCGGCAGTTTAGAGGGATCTGGGGCCAACGTCCTGACTTTC. This translates into CAGSLEGSGANVLTF.

J is TRBJ1-2 and V is TRBV20-1, with 9 bases lining up with TRBD1. The CDR3 is made up of 16 amino acids. Looked up from germline, CDR1 is DFQATT and CDR2 is SNEGSKA (reference sequence). J was trimmed by 2 bases and V by 0 bases; bases with no gene match: 7. The chain's CDR3 is CSARDPGGTGNYGYTF. The CDR3 nucleotides read TGCAGTGCTAGAGATCCTGGAGGGACAGGGAACTATGGCTACACCTTC.

The chain recombines TRBV10-3 with TRBJ2-3; D gene unclear. V was clipped by 6 bases and J by 6 bases, with 7 bases between them. The CDR3 is 11 amino acids. CDR1 is ENHRY and CDR2 is SYGVKD in the germline V gene. This chain's CDR3 is CAISPGDTQYF. The DNA of the CDR3 is TGTGCCATCAGCCCCGGGGATACGCAGTATTTT.

This clonotype was seen more than once but under ten times. As DNA, the CDR3 is TGTGCCAGCAGTTTAATCATGGCTAGCCCAGATACGCAGTATTTT. Amino acids: CASSLIMASPDTQYF. V usage is TRBV28 and J usage is TRBJ2-3, with a possible D match to TRBD2 (5 bases). V was cut by 2 bases and J by 4 bases, with 13 bases left in between. The CDR3 is made up of 15 amino acids. The germline CDR1 and CDR2 sequences are MDHEN and SYDVKM.

V is TRBV6-6 and J is TRBJ2-7; D perhaps matches TRBD1 (5 bases). CDR1 is MNHNY, CDR2 SVGAGI, per germline (reference sequence). V lost 2 bases and J lost 3, with 11 bases in between. The CDR3 extends over 14 amino acids. Here the CDR3 reads CASSYGQGYYEQYF. DNA of the CDR3: TGTGCCAGCAGTTACGGGCAGGGATACTACGAGCAGTACTTC.

This clonotype occurred a few times. The chain has TRBV28 and TRBJ2-4, with D perhaps assigned TRBD1 or TRBD2 (5 bases each). The CDR3 spans 15 residues. Trimming cost V 4 bases and J 13 bases, with 23 bases left between them. Germline V lookup: CDR1 MDHEN, CDR2 SYDVKM. The CDR3 bases are TGTGCCAGCAGTTCGTTCGGGGCTCGGAGTGGGGAGCAGTACTTC. It encodes CASSSFGARSGEQYF. Variable domain in full (rest from reference TRBV28 and TRBJ2-4): DVKVTQSSRYLVKRTGEKVFLECVQDMDHENMFWYRQDPGLGLRLIYFSYDVKMKEKGDIPEGYSVSREKKERFSLILESASTNQTSMYLCASSSFGARSGEQYFGAGTRLSVL.

The chain joins TRBV4-1 to TRBJ2-5; D remains unclear. Trimming left V 4 bases short and J 4 bases short, with 13 bases between. The CDR3 extends over 14 amino acids. Germline V gene lookup returns CDR1 MGHRA and CDR2 YSYEKL. CDR3 DNA sequence: TGCGCCAGCAGCCCCCCTGGGCAGGCAGAGACCCAGTACTTC. Its translation: CASSPPGQAETQYF.

This chain connects TRBV6-5 to TRBJ1-2; the match to TRBD1 covers 11 bases. The V gene end was trimmed by 4 bases and the J gene end by 4 bases; junction bases not matched to a gene: 5. The CDR3 spans 15 residues. Germline CDR1 reads MNHEY; CDR2 reads SVGAGI. CDR3 protein: CASSFGQGAPYGYTF. CDR3 nucleotide sequence: TGTGCCAGCAGTTTCGGACAGGGGGCTCCCTATGGCTACACCTTC.

This chain connects TRBV5-5 to TRBJ2-2; D call uncertain. Trimming pared 2 bases from V and 3 bases from J, leaving 14 bases between. The CDR3 loop spans 16 amino acids. Germline CDR1 reads SGHKS; CDR2 reads YYEKEE (reference sequence). CDR3: CASSFIRAEYTGELFF. The CDR3 DNA is TGTGCCAGCAGCTTTATCCGGGCGGAATACACCGGGGAGCTGTTTTTT.

A few counts support this clonotype. The chain has TRBV20-1 and TRBJ1-2, with D maybe TRBD1 (5 bases). V was pared by 6 bases and J by 7 bases, with 18 bases between. Per the germline V gene, CDR1 is DFQATT and CDR2 is SNEGSKA (reference sequence). CDR3 length equals 13 residues. The CDR3 DNA is TGCAGTGCCCCCGTCTGGGGCGCGGGTGGCTACACCTTC. Translating gives CSAPVWGAGGYTF.

The chain recombines TRBV6-1 with TRBJ2-5, with D unclear. This CDR3 is 11 amino acids long. Trimming removed 6 bases from V and 13 bases from J, with 15 bases in between. Germline CDR1 is MNHNS and CDR2 is SASEGT. CDR3 nucleotides: TGTGCCAGCAGCCGCGACACCAACCTGTACTTC. Protein: CASSRDTNLYF.

There are a few counts of this clonotype. This chain links TRBV20-1 with TRBJ1-2; D uncertain. The CDR3 sequence is 13 residues long. Per the germline V gene, CDR1 is DFQATT and CDR2 is SNEGSKA (reference sequence). The V end was cut by 6 bases, the J end by 1 base, with 12 bases between. DNA for the CDR3: TGCAGTGCGAGACACCCAGTTAACTATGGCTACACCTTC. It yields the protein CSARHPVNYGYTF.

The chain carries TRBV5-1 and TRBJ2-2, with D tentatively TRBD2 (5 bases). The CDR3 spans 12 residues. Looked up from germline, CDR1 is SGHRS and CDR2 is YFSETQ. Trimming left V 4 bases short and J 7 bases short, with 8 bases between. The CDR3 nucleotides are TGCGCCAGCAGCGCACTAGGCGGGGAGCTGTTTTTT. Translation: CASSALGGELFF.

This chain links TRBV24-1 with TRBJ2-3; TRBD2 aligns across 8 bases. CDR3 length: 17 amino acids. The ends lost 3 bases at V and 5 bases at J; junction bases unmatched: 12. Looked up from germline, CDR1 is KGHDR and CDR2 is SFDVKD. DNA for the CDR3: TGTGCCACCAGTGATCTGCGCGGGGGGCTCAGAGGAGATACGCAGTATTTT. Protein sequence: CATSDLRGGLRGDTQYF.

The V gene is TRBV5-1, the J gene TRBJ2-5; TRBD1 agrees at 8 bases. The J call is doubtful: the DNA matches TRBJ2-7 better. CDR3 size: 16 residues. Germline V gene sequence: CDR1 SGHRS, CDR2 YFSETQ. The DNA of the CDR3 is TGCGCCAGCAGCTCGGAGACCCAACAAACAGGGGGCGAGCAGTACTTC. Translating gives CASSSETQQTGGEQYF.

This clonotype was counted between two and nine times. V and J are TRBV15 and TRBJ2-3; D is unresolved. CDR1 LNHNV and CDR2 YYDKDF come from the germline V gene (reference sequence). This CDR3 region has 13 residues. V was clipped by 3 bases and J by 4 bases, with 8 bases between them. CDR3 in amino acids: CATSRGPPDTQYF. CDR3 nucleotide sequence: TGTGCCACCAGCAGGGGCCCTCCAGATACGCAGTATTTT.

V is TRBV27 and J is TRBJ2-5; 10 nucleotides align to TRBD2. The germline gives CDR1 MNHEY, CDR2 SMNVEV (reference sequence). V dropped 6 bases and J dropped 2; count of bases not matched to a gene: 3. The CDR3 runs 14 residues. Written as DNA, the CDR3 is TGTGCCAGCAGGTCTAGCGGGGGTCAAGAGACCCAGTACTTC. It encodes CASRSSGGQETQYF.

This rearrangement joins TRBV13 to TRBJ2-5; D might be TRBD2 (7 bases). Trimming shortened V by 6 bases and J by 5 bases, and 19 bases separated the two germline ends. The germline gives CDR1 PRHDT, CDR2 FYEKMQ (reference sequence). This CDR3 is 15 amino acids long. Here the CDR3 reads CASRRSQGGDETQYF. In DNA form, the CDR3 reads TGTGCCAGCAGAAGGTCACAGGGAGGGGACGAGACCCAGTACTTC.

This chain connects TRBV6-5 to TRBJ1-2; D gene ambiguous. The V end lost 6 bases, the J end lost 4 bases, and 9 bases lay between the germline ends. The CDR3 is made up of 12 amino acids. Per the germline V gene, CDR1 is MNHEY and CDR2 is SVGAGI. The CDR3 coding sequence is TGTGCCAGCAGACTGGAAACCTATGGCTACACCTTC. It yields the protein CASRLETYGYTF.

The CDR3, as DNA: TGTGCCAGCAGCCTCGGGACTCCCAATGAGCAGTTCTTC. Translated, it gives CASSLGTPNEQFF. The chain employs TRBV12-3 or TRBV12-4 and TRBJ2-1, with a weak D call TRBD2 (6 bases). Trimming cost V 6 bases and J 6 bases, with 12 bases left between them. This CDR3 comprises 13 residues.

This clonotype was seen a few times. The chain has TRBV6-6 and TRBJ2-1; D gene uncertain. The V end lost 8 bases, the J end lost 0 bases, and 14 bases lay between the germline ends. The CDR3 length is 15 residues. In germline, CDR1 is MNHNY, CDR2 SVGAGI (reference sequence). Here the CDR3 DNA reads TGTGCCAGCCACCTCCGGCAGAGCTCCTACAATGAGCAGTTCTTC. Translation: CASHLRQSSYNEQFF.

This clonotype was counted a few times. This chain joins TRBV24-1 and TRBJ2-7, with TRBD1 identical over 9 bases. V was pared by 4 bases and J by 3 bases, with 3 bases of the junction left unmatched. The V gene's germline CDR1 is KGHDR and CDR2 SFDVKD. This CDR3 spans 14 amino acids. CDR3 amino acids: CATSEGTGRYEQYF. The CDR3 nucleotides are TGTGCCACCAGTGAAGGGACAGGGCGCTACGAGCAGTACTTC.

The V and J genes are TRBV15 and TRBJ1-3; no definite D call. Germline V gene lookup returns CDR1 LNHNV and CDR2 YYDKDF (reference sequence). Trimming took off 1 base at V and 0 bases at J, with 7 bases between the two ends. CDR3 length equals 15 residues. The CDR3 reads CATSRVEYSGNTIYF. The CDR3 coding sequence is TGTGCCACCAGCAGAGTAGAGTACTCTGGAAACACCATATATTTT.

The J gene is TRBJ1-1, the V gene TRBV5-6, with a weak D call TRBD1 (6 bases). Per germline, CDR1 SGHDT and CDR2 YYEEEE. The length of the CDR3 is 17 residues. Trimming took off 3 bases at V and 2 bases at J, with 20 bases between the two ends. The CDR3 region is CASSSLTTDSPNTEAFF. The CDR3 DNA reads as TGTGCCAGCAGCTCTCTCACTACGGACAGTCCTAACACTGAAGCTTTCTTT.

A remark on this clonotype: A much more abundant neighbour one base away suggests this may be a read error. This chain joins TRBV29-1 and TRBJ2-7, with a possible D match to TRBD2 (5 bases). Per germline, CDR1 SQVTM and CDR2 ANQGSEA. Trimming cost V 3 bases and J 7 bases, with 16 bases left between them. The CDR3 has 13 amino acids. The CDR3 nucleotides are TGCAGCGTTGATGGGAGCAGGACTGGGGAGCAGTACTTC. Translated, it gives CSVDGSRTGEQYF.

The table lists this clonotype with a few counts. The chain links TRBV11-3 to TRBJ1-6; tentative D call: TRBD1 (6 bases). CDR1 is SGHNT and CDR2 is YENEEA in the germline V gene. The CDR3 loop spans 19 amino acids. Deletions cut 1 base from V and 6 bases from J, with 22 bases between. The DNA of the CDR3 is TGTGCCAGCAGCTTAGCTCGTCAGGGGTCGGGTCAAGGTAATTCACCCCTCCACTTT. Its translation is CASSLARQGSGQGNSPLHF.